Described below is a single TCR beta chain sequence and its context. CDR3 length: 14 amino acids. V was shortened by 0 bases and J by 6 bases, with 11 bases between the two germline ends. CDR1 SGHKS and CDR2 YYEKEE come from the germline V gene (reference sequence). The sample originates from a study of blood T cell repertoires in COVID-19. Whole-study context: Samples representing acute and convalescent COVID-19 were sourced from the United States, Italy and Spain. Sources were T cells, B-cell-depleted T cells, or PBMCs; the material itself was cDNA or gDNA.

In the authors' workflow: Estimated nucleated cell counts came from reference gene primer amplification. TCRdb's table, derived via immunoSEQ multiplex PCR, lists solely in-frame clones and lacks some. V and J calls and clone size are copied from that table; D and trimming were computed from the DNA. The repertoire holds around 150,000 clones, 76% seen once, with 3.5% to 4.5% in the top ten. The rearrangement links TRBV5-5 to TRBJ2-3; no firm D call. This clonotype was obtained from a woman older than 75 with acute or convalescent COVID-19. Sequenced: peripheral blood. CDR3 loop: CASSLDYTSDTQYF. As DNA, the CDR3 is TGTGCCAGCAGCTTGGATTACACATCCGATACGCAGTATTTT. The full variable domain, its missing parts supplied by reference TRBV5-5 and TRBJ2-3, is DAGVTQSPTHLIKTRGQQVTLRCSPISGHKSVSWYQQVLGQGPQFIFQYYEKEERGRGNFPDRFSARQFPNYSSELNVNALLLGDSALYLCASSLDYTSDTQYFGPGTRLTVL.